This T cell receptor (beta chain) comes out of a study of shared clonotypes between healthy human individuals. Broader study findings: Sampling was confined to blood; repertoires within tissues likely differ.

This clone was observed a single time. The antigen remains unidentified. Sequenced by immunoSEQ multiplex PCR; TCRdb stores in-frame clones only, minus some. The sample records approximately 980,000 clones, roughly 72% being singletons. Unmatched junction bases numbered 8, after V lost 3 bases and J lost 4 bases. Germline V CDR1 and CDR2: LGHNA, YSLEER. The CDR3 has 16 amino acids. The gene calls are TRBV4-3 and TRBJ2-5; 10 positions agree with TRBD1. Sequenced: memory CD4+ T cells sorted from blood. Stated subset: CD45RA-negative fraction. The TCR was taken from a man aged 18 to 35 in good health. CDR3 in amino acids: CASSHNRDRGRETQYF. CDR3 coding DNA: TGCGCCAGCAGCCACAACCGGGACAGGGGCCGAGAGACCCAGTACTTC.